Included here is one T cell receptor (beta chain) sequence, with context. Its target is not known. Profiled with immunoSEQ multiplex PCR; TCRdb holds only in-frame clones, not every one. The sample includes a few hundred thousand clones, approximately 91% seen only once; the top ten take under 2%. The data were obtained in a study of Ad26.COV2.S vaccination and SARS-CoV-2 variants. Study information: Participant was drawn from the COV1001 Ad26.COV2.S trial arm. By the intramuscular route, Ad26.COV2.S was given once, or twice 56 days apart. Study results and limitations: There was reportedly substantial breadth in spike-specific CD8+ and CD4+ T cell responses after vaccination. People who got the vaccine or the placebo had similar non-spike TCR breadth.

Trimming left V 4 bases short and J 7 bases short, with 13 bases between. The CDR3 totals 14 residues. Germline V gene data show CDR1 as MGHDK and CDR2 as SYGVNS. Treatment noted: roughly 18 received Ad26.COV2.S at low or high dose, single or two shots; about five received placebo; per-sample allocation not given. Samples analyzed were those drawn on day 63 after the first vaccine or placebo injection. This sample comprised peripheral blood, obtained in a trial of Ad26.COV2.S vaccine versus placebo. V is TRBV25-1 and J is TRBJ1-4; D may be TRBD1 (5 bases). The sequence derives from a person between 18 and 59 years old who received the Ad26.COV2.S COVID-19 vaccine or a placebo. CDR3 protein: CASSVGVWPEKLFF. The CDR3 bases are TGTGCCAGCAGTGTGGGGGTTTGGCCTGAAAAACTGTTTTTT.